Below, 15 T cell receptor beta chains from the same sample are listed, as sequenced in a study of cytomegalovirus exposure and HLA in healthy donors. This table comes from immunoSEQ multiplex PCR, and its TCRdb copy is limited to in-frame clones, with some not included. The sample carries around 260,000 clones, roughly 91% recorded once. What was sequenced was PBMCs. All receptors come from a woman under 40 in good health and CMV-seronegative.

CDR3 bases: TGTGCCAGCAGCTTAGACCACTTGCCGGGGGCGGATGGCTACACCTTC. Translation: CASSLDHLPGADGYTF. This chain links TRBV7-9 with TRBJ1-2; D may be TRBD1 (6 bases). Germline V lookup: CDR1 SEHNR, CDR2 FQNEAQ (reference sequence). This CDR3 is built from 16 residues. V dropped 1 base and J dropped 6 bases, with 18 bases sitting between them.

CDR3 DNA sequence: TGTGCCAGCAGTAGGAGAAACAATGAGCAGTTCTTC. This encodes CASSRRNNEQFF. V gene TRBV27 combines with J gene TRBJ2-1; D unclear. The CDR3 runs to 12 residues. Germline assignment: CDR1 MNHEY and CDR2 SMNVEV (reference sequence). With 5 bases removed from V and 5 bases from J, the gap between germline ends came to 7 bases.

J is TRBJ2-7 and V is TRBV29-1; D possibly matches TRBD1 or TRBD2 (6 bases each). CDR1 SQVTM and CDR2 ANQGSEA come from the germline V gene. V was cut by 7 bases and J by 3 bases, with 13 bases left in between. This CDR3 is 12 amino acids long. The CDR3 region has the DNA TGCAGCGCCCGGGGGCTGTTCTACGAGCAGTACTTC. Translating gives CSARGLFYEQYF.

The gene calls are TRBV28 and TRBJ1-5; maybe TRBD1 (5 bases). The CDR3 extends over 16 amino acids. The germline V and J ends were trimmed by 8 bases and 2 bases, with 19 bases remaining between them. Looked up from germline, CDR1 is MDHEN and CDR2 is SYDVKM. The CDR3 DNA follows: TGTGCCAGCTCTCCCCGTCAGGGTAGGGGCAATCAGCCCCAGCATTTT. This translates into CASSPRQGRGNQPQHF. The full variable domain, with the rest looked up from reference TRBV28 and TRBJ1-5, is DVKVTQSSRYLVKRTGEKVFLECVQDMDHENMFWYRQDPGLGLRLIYFSYDVKMKEKGDIPEGYSVSREKKERFSLILESASTNQTSMYLCASSPRQGRGNQPQHFGDGTRLSIL.

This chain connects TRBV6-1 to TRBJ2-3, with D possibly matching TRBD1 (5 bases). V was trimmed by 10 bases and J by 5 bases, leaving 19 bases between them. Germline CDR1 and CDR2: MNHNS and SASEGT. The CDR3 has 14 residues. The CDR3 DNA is TGTGCCATTGAAGGACAATCCCCCGAAGATACGCAGTATTTT. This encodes CAIEGQSPEDTQYF.

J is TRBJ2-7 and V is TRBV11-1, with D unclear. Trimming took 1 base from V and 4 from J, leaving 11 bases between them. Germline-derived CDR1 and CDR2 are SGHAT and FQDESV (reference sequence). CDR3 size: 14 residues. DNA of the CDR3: TGTGCCAGCAGCTTAGGGGTAGTGCAATACGAGCAGTACTTC. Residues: CASSLGVVQYEQYF.

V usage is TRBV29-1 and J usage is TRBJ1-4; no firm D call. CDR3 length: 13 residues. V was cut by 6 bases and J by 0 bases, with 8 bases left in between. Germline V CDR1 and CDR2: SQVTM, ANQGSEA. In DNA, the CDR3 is TGCAGCGTCGCATCCCCAACTAATGAAAAACTGTTTTTT. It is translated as CSVASPTNEKLFF.

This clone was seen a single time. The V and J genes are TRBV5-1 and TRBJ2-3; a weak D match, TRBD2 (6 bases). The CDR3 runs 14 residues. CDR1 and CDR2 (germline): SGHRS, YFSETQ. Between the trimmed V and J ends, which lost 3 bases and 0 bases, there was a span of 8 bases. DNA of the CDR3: TGCGCCAGCAGCTGGAGCGGGAGCACAGATACGCAGTATTTT. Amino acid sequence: CASSWSGSTDTQYF.

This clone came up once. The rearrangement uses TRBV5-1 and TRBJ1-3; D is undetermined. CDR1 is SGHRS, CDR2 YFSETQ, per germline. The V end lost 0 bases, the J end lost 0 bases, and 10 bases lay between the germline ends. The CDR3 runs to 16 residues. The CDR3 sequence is CASSLDGSDSGNTIYF. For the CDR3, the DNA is TGCGCCAGCAGCTTGGACGGATCGGACTCTGGAAACACCATATATTTT.

CDR3 region: CASSQVALAGTQYF. As DNA, the CDR3 is TGCGCCAGCAGCCAAGTGGCCCTAGCGGGTACGCAGTATTTT. This sequence joins TRBV4-3 and TRBJ2-3, with TRBD2 matching over 8 bases. Germline V CDR1 and CDR2: LGHNA, YSLEER. This CDR3 has 14 amino acids. Trimming took 1 base from V and 8 from J; bases not matched to a gene: 5.

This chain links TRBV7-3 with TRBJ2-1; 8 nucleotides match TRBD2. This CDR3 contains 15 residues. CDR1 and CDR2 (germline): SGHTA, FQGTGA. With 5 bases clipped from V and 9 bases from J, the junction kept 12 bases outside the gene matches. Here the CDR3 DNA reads TGTGCCAGCAGCGCGACTAGCGCGACCGCTAGTGAGCAGTTCTTC. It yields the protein CASSATSATASEQFF.

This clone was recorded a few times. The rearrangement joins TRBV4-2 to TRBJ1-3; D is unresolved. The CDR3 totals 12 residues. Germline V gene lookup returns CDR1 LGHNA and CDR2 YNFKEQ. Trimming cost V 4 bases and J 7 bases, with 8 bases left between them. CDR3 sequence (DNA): TGTGCCAGCAGCCCAGATCGCAACACCATATATTTT. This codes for CASSPDRNTIYF.

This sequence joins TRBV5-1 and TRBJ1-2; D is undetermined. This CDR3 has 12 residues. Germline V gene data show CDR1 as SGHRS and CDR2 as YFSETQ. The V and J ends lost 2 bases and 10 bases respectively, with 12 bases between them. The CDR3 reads CASSFNSPDYTF. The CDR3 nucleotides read TGCGCCAGCAGCTTTAATTCTCCCGACTACACCTTC.

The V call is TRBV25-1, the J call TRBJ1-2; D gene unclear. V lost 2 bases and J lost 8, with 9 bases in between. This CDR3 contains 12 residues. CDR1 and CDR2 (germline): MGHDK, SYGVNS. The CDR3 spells CASSEGPEGYTF. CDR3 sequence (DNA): TGTGCCAGCAGTGAAGGGCCGGAAGGCTACACCTTC.

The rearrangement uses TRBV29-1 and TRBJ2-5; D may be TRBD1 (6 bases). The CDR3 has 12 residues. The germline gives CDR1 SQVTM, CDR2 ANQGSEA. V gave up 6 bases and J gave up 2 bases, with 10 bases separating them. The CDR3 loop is CSVATGQETQYF. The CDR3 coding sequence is TGCAGCGTGGCCACAGGGCAAGAGACCCAGTACTTC.